A selection of T cell receptor beta chains follows, all from one sample in a study of technical replicates of blood from several donors. Profiled with immunoSEQ multiplex PCR; TCRdb holds only in-frame clones, not every one. The sample has just over 70,000 clones; approximately 94% are singletons. Sequencing input: T cells isolated from PBMCs. The receptors here all came from a human donor in good health. The CDR3 runs from the conserved cysteine through the conserved F or W. D genes are given only for firm matches. Some rows mark clone size as missing; the rest say once, few, many or name a class of expanded clone.

v_call: TRBV6-1
d_call: NA
j_call: TRBJ1-2
clone_size: NA
cdr3_aa: CASRGGYYGYTF
cdr3_nt: TGTGCCAGCAGAGGCGGGTACTATGGCTACACCTTC

v_call: TRBV7-7
d_call: NA
j_call: TRBJ2-1
clone_size: NA
cdr3_aa: CASSLVRGGEQFF
cdr3_nt: TGTGCTAGCAGCTTGGTTAGGGGGGGTGAGCAGTTCTTC

v_call: TRBV19
d_call: TRBD1
j_call: TRBJ1-5
clone_size: NA
cdr3_aa: CASSTTGGKQPQHF
cdr3_nt: TGTGCCAGTAGTACTACAGGGGGGAAACAGCCCCAGCATTTT

v_call: TRBV5-1
d_call: TRBD1
j_call: TRBJ2-3
clone_size: NA
cdr3_aa: CASSSNRGPGVDTQYF
cdr3_nt: TGCGCCAGCAGCTCTAACAGGGGTCCTGGGGTAGATACGCAGTATTTT

v_call: TRBV7-8
d_call: TRBD1
j_call: TRBJ1-1
clone_size: NA
cdr3_aa: CASSPGDRWITEAFF
cdr3_nt: TGTGCCAGCAGCCCCGGGGACAGGTGGATCACTGAAGCTTTCTTT

v_call: TRBV7-2
d_call: NA
j_call: TRBJ2-5
clone_size: NA
cdr3_aa: CASSLQVVTETQYF
cdr3_nt: TGTGCCAGCAGCTTGCAGGTTGTTACAGAGACCCAGTACTTC

v_call: TRBV15
d_call: TRBD2
j_call: TRBJ2-7
clone_size: NA
cdr3_aa: CATSSGLASYEQYF
cdr3_nt: TGTGCCACCAGCTCGGGACTAGCGAGCTACGAGCAGTACTTC

v_call: TRBV28
d_call: TRBD1
j_call: TRBJ2-5
clone_size: NA
cdr3_aa: CASSLDWDRADRETQYF
cdr3_nt: TGTGCCAGCAGTTTAGATTGGGACAGGGCGGATAGGGAAACCCAGTACTTC

v_call: TRBV29-1
d_call: NA
j_call: TRBJ1-1
clone_size: NA
cdr3_aa: CSVTGLQNTEAFF
cdr3_nt: TGCAGCGTTACAGGGCTCCAGAACACTGAAGCTTTCTTT

v_call: TRBV19
d_call: NA
j_call: TRBJ2-1
clone_size: once
cdr3_aa: CASSPWRPTSYNEQFF
cdr3_nt: TGTGCCAGTAGTCCCTGGAGGCCCACGTCCTACAATGAGCAGTTCTTC

v_call: TRBV4-1
d_call: NA
j_call: TRBJ2-2
clone_size: NA
cdr3_aa: CASSPARRAGELFF
cdr3_nt: TGCGCCAGCAGTCCAGCTAGGAGGGCCGGGGAGCTGTTTTTT

v_call: TRBV21-1
d_call: NA
j_call: TRBJ1-2
clone_size: once
cdr3_aa: CASKKGANGYTF
cdr3_nt: TGTGCCAGCAAGAAGGGGGCGAATGGCTACACCTTC

v_call: TRBV7-9
d_call: NA
j_call: TRBJ2-5
clone_size: NA
cdr3_aa: CASSLAGREETQYF
cdr3_nt: TGTGCCAGCAGCTTAGCGGGGAGAGAGGAGACCCAGTACTTC